This TCR beta chain was observed in a study of blood T cell repertoires in COVID-19. Study background: PBMCs, B-cell-depleted T cells, or T cells provided the cDNA or gDNA that made up the material.

Per the original data handling: Amplification from reference gene primers served as the basis for estimated nucleated cell counts. Assay used: immunoSEQ multiplex PCR; TCRdb lists only in-frame clones, some missing. V, J and clone size were drawn from that table, and D and trimming were deduced from the DNA. The data show about 110,000 clones, roughly two thirds seen once. The CDR3 sequence is 15 residues long. Per germline, CDR1 MGHRA and CDR2 YSYEKL. V trimming: 4 bases; J trimming: 4 bases; junction bases outside the gene matches: 9. This receptor was taken from a human donor with acute or convalescent COVID-19. The donor label of this sample is uncertain. The chain recombines TRBV4-1 with TRBJ1-1; 7 positions match TRBD1. Sequenced input: peripheral blood. CDR3 residues: CASSLRTGTVTEAFF. The CDR3 bases are TGCGCCAGCAGCCTCAGGACAGGTACCGTCACTGAAGCTTTCTTT.